This record looks at one T cell receptor (beta chain) sequence and its context. In this sample, this clone turned up many times. Its antigen has not been determined. Nothing much larger sits one base from this clone, and base qualities are not available. CDR1 GTSNPN and CDR2 SVGIG are derived from the germline V gene (reference sequence). The CDR3 contains 12 residues, cysteine and phenylalanine counted. CDR3 DNA is the only sequence kept; it has 36 bases, read in frame from the first base. Trimmed from V: 5 bases; trimmed from J: 5 bases; junction bases lacking a gene match: 5. The data are from a study of metastatic and nonmetastatic thyroid tumors (dated by TCRdb to 2018 to 2020). For the wider study: Repertoires were compared across peripheral blood and tumor or nodule tissue samples from malignant and benign thyroid patients. The paper as a whole reports these results and caveats: In both blood and tumor samples, malignant tumors were reported to have significantly higher TCR beta diversity than benign nodules.

The library relied on PCR. Sequenced on an Illumina HiSeq 4000. The TCR beta-chain CDR3 region of each patient was profiled by high-throughput sequencing. For the original study's pipeline: A classifier to discriminate distant-metastatic papillary thyroid cancer patients was built from CDR3 differences across clinicopathological groups. The Shannon index was used to measure repertoire diversity, and the Morisita-Horn index was used to measure how similar tumor and blood repertoires were. TCRdb handled the public reads itself, with Q25 trimming in fastp and clone calling in MiXCR, and kept productive beta chains. The V and J calls reflect TCRdb's pipeline rather than the authors' work. The sample data list 24,000 or so clones, and about 13% of these were observed just once. Of the sample, about 15% falls within the top ten clones. No patient had received any treatment before thyroid surgery. Using T-cell receptor beta sequencing, the study looked back at clinical samples from patients collected from the early 2010s to the late 2010s.

The receptor was isolated from a female donor with papillary thyroid cancer or a benign thyroid nodule (not recorded which). Some clones in this sample may be carry-over from other donors' samples. The source material was blood. This receptor chain uses TRBV30 and TRBJ2-7, with TRBD1 matching 8 junction bases. The CDR3 protein: CAWGQGSHEQYF. In nucleotide form, the sequence is TGTGCCTGGGGACAGGGATCGCACGAGCAGTACTTC. Beyond the CDR3, the reference TRBV30 and TRBJ2-7 genes provide the residues; the full variable domain reads: SQTIHQWPATLVQPVGSPLSLECTVEGTSNPNLYWYRQAAGRGLQLLFYSVGIGQISSEVPQNLSASRPQDRQFILSSKKLLLSDSGFYLCAWGQGSHEQYFGPGTRLTVT.